The 9 T cell receptor beta chains below were found in one sample sequenced in a study of blood T cell repertoires in COVID-19. Method: immunoSEQ multiplex PCR; TCRdb's copy keeps in-frame clones and lacks some. The table includes 120,000 or so clones, 65% to 90% detected once. Sequences were obtained from peripheral blood. All receptors derive from an older man with active or convalescent COVID-19.

The chain has TRBV3-1 (or the pseudogene TRBV3-2) and TRBJ2-7; 7 positions agree with TRBD1. J gave up 7 bases and V 1 base, and 7 bases lay outside the gene matches. Germline V gives CDR1 LGHDT, CDR2 YNNKEL (reference sequence). The CDR3 totals 14 residues. The CDR3 reads CASSQVRGGAEQYF. The CDR3 DNA is TGTGCCAGCAGCCAAGTCAGAGGGGGCGCAGAGCAGTACTTC.

The chain recombines TRBV12-5 with TRBJ2-3; perhaps TRBD2 as D (5 bases). Trimming shortened V by 6 bases and J by 6 bases, and 13 bases separated the two germline ends. The CDR3 runs 13 residues. Per the germline V gene, CDR1 is LGHNT and CDR2 is FRNRAP. CDR3 in DNA: TGTGCTAGTGGAGTCGCGGGTGCGGATACGCAGTATTTT. Translation: CASGVAGADTQYF.

J is TRBJ2-1 and V is TRBV4-2; TRBD1 agrees at 9 bases. In germline, CDR1 is LGHNA, CDR2 YNFKEQ. This CDR3 region has 16 residues. With V trimmed by 0 bases and J by 9 bases, 9 bases remained unmatched. The CDR3 reads CASSQEIQGARGEQFF. Written as DNA, the CDR3 is TGTGCCAGCAGCCAAGAAATACAGGGGGCGCGGGGTGAGCAGTTCTTC.

This clone was recorded a few times. The V gene is TRBV4-3, the J gene TRBJ2-7, with a tentative D call TRBD1 (6 bases). The ends were cut back, 0 bases at V and 3 bases at J, with 12 bases in the middle. The CDR3 length is 15 residues. The germline gives CDR1 LGHNA, CDR2 YSLEER. CDR3 sequence reads: CASSQETGPHYEQYF. CDR3 sequence (DNA): TGCGCCAGCAGCCAAGAGACAGGACCCCACTACGAGCAGTACTTC.

The chain joins TRBV29-1 to TRBJ2-3; maybe TRBD1 (5 bases). Per the germline V gene, CDR1 is SQVTM and CDR2 is ANQGSEA. This CDR3 region has 11 residues. V was clipped by 6 bases and J by 6 bases, with 10 bases between them. The CDR3 sequence: CSVDNRDTQYF. CDR3 in DNA: TGCAGCGTGGACAACAGGGATACGCAGTATTTT.

CDR3 nucleotide sequence: TGTGCCAGCAGCTTATACGGGCTCCAGGGGTACAGCACAGATACGCAGTATTTT. Amino acids: CASSLYGLQGYSTDTQYF. The rearrangement uses TRBV7-9 and TRBJ2-3; weak D call: TRBD1 (6 bases). Germline V gene lookup returns CDR1 SEHNR and CDR2 FQNEAQ (reference sequence). V was pared by 2 bases and J by 0 bases, with 18 bases between. The CDR3 runs to 18 residues.

The rearrangement links TRBV9 to TRBJ1-2, with 7 bases fitting TRBD1. The V segment lost 4 bases and the J segment 7 bases; nucleotides outside the gene matches: 13. The CDR3 is 15 amino acids. Germline V gene lookup returns CDR1 SGDLS and CDR2 YYNGEE. CDR3 amino acids: CASSPLDRAAGGYTF. The CDR3 nucleotides read TGTGCCAGCAGCCCACTCGACAGGGCGGCTGGTGGCTACACCTTC.

CDR3 amino acids: CASSLRRDLGEQYF. Here the CDR3 DNA reads TGTGCCAGCAGTTTACGCAGGGATTTGGGTGAGCAGTACTTC. The chain joins TRBV27 to TRBJ2-7; perhaps TRBD1 as D (5 bases). CDR1 is MNHEY, CDR2 SMNVEV, per germline (reference sequence). V was cut by 2 bases and J by 7 bases, with 15 bases left in between. The CDR3 contains 14 residues.

The chain employs TRBV7-3 and TRBJ1-2; 8 nucleotides line up with TRBD1. CDR1 and CDR2 from the germline V gene are SGHTA and FQGTGA. This CDR3 contains 17 residues. The ends lost 5 bases at V and 0 bases at J; junction bases unmatched: 11. For the CDR3, the DNA is TGTGCCAGCAGCCTGGGGGGACAGGCCACTACTAACTATGGCTACACCTTC. Amino acid sequence: CASSLGGQATTNYGYTF. Together with reference TRBV7-3 and TRBJ1-2, the CDR3 gives the full variable domain: GAGVSQTPSNKVTEKGKYVELRCDPISGHTALYWYRQSLGQGPEFLIYFQGTGAADDSGLPNDRFFAVRPEGSVSTLKIQRTERGDSAVYLCASSLGGQATTNYGYTFGSGTRLTVV.